This paragraph reports one T cell receptor beta chain. What it binds is not known. With more than 9 days of culture completed, CD4+ T cells were isolated. Each participant received a vaccine that was either BNT162b2 or mRNA-1273, given as two doses. The sample originates from a study of vaccination effects on CD4 cells after COVID-19. Background on the study: About 2.1 million PBMC were placed in each well, which was supplemented with 10 IU/ml IL-2 and roughly 10 ug/ml peptides.

Profiling relied on immunoSEQ multiplex PCR, and the TCRdb table lists in-frame clones only, not all of them. The data contain under 70,000 clones, around 74% of them singletons. Study-level findings and limits: Late in the post-vaccination period, infection-induced and vaccine-induced clones underwent marked clonal contraction. Sampling in the study covered few convalescent patients and included no early post-infection timepoints.

In germline, CDR1 is SEHNR, CDR2 FQNEAQ (reference sequence). There are 14 residues in the CDR3. Losses at the gene ends were 4 bases for V and 3 bases for J; bases not matched to a gene: 4. The sequence came from a human donor who received a COVID-19 vaccine. The chain is built from TRBV7-9 and TRBJ2-7, with TRBD1 identical over 9 bases. The sample here was CD4+ T cells from PBMCs cultured without peptide, taken after COVID-19 vaccination. CDR3 sequence: CASSWGQGVYEQYV. For the CDR3, the DNA is TGTGCCAGCAGCTGGGGACAGGGAGTCTACGAGCAGTACGTC.